This TCR beta chain was recovered during a study of T cell responses to AZD1222 COVID-19 vaccine. Measured with immunoSEQ multiplex PCR; TCRdb has only the in-frame clones, and not every one. The sample lists about 180,000 clones; around 94% were seen once. This CDR3 has 16 residues. Germline loops: CDR1 MDHEN, CDR2 SYDVKM. Trimming pared 8 bases from V and 0 bases from J, leaving 17 bases between. The source material was peripheral blood, sampled 28 days after the second AZD1222 dose. The chain combines TRBV28 with TRBJ1-5, with D maybe TRBD1 (5 bases). This TCR was recovered from an adult who received the AZD1222 COVID-19 vaccine. CDR3 DNA sequence: TGTGCCAGCGCTCGGCGTGGGGGTGATAGCAATCAGCCCCAGCATTTT. This codes for CASARRGGDSNQPQHF.